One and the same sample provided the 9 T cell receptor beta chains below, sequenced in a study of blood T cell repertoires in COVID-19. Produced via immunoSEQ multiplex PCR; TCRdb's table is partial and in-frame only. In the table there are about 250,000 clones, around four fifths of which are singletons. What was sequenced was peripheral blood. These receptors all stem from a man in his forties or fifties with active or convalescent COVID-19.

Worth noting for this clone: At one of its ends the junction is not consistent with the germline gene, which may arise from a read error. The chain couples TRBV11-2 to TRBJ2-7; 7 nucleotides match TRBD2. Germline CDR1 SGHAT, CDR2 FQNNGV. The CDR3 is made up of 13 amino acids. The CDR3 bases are TGTGTCAGCAGCTCTAATAGCGGGTACGAGCAGTACTTC. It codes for CVSSSNSGYEQYF.

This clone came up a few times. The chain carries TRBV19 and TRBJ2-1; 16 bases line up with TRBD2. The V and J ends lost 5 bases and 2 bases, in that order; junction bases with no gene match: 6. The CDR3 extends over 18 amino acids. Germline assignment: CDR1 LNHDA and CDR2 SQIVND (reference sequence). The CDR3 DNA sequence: TGTGCCAGTAGTCCGGGACTAGCGGGGGGGCCCCCCTACAATGAGCAGTTCTTC. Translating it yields CASSPGLAGGPPYNEQFF. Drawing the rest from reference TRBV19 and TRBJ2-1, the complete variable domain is DGGITQSPKYLFRKEGQNVTLSCEQNLNHDAMYWYRQDPGQGLRLIYYSQIVNDFQKGDIAEGYSVSREKKESFPLTVTSAQKNPTAFYLCASSPGLAGGPPYNEQFFGPGTRLTVL.

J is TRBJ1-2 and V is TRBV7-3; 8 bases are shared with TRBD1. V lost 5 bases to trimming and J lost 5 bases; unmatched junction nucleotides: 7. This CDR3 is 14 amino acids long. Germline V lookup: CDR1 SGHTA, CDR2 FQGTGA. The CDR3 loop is CASSPGQVPYGYTF. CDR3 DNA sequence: TGTGCCAGCAGCCCGGGACAGGTTCCGTATGGCTACACCTTC.

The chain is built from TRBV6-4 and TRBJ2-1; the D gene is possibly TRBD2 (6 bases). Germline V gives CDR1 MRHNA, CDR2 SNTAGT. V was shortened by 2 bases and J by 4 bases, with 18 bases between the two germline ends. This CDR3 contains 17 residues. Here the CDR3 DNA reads TGTGCCAGCAGTGACCCTTACAAGACGGGGGTTTACAATGAGCAGTTCTTC. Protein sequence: CASSDPYKTGVYNEQFF.

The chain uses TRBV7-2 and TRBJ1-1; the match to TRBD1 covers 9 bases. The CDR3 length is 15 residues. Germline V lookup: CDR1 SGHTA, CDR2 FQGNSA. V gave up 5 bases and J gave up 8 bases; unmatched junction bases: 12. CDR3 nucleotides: TGTGCCAGCAGCCCTGGGACAGGGAGGTGGGGGGAAGCTTTCTTT. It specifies CASSPGTGRWGEAFF.

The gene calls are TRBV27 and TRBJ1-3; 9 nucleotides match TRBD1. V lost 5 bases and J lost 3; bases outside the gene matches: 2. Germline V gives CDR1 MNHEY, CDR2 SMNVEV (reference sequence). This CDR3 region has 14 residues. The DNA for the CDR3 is TGTGCCAGCAGTCAGACAGGGGGTGGAAACACCATATATTTT. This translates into CASSQTGGGNTIYF.

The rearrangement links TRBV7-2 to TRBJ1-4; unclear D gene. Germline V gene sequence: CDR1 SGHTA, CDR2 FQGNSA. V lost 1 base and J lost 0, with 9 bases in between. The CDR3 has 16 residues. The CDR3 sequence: CASSLVFTATNEKLFF. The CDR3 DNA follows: TGTGCCAGCAGCTTAGTATTCACAGCAACTAATGAAAAACTGTTTTTT.

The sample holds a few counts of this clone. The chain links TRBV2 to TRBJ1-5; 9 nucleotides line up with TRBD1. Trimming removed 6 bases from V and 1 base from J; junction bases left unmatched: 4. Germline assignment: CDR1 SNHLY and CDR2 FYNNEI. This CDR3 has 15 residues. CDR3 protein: CASSADRGSNQPQHF. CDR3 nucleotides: TGTGCCAGCAGCGCGGACAGGGGAAGCAATCAGCCCCAGCATTTT.

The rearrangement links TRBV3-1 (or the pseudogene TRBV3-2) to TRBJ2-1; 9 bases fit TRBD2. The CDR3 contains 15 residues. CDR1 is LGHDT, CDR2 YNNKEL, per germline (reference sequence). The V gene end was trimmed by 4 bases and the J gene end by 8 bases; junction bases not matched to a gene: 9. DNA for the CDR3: TGTGCCAGCAGCCCCCGGGCTAGCGGGATGGATGAGCAGTTCTTC. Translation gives CASSPRASGMDEQFF.